This TCR beta chain was sequenced for a study of early T cells in non-severe SARS-CoV-2 infection. Across the whole study: Chains were unpaired, as sequencing was done on bulk RNA from unsorted whole blood. General study results and limits: Reliance on VDJdb matching favored anti-spike CD8 responses; private and CD4 specificities were missed.

V shed 4 bases and J 4 bases; nucleotides not matched to a gene: 11. The CDR3 spans 16 residues. Germline values: CDR1 MDHEN, CDR2 SYDVKM. This clonotype was recorded many times. Its specificity is unknown. Unique molecular identifier tags were affixed to discrete cDNA molecules. Each CDR3 protein gets one entry after TCRdb re-called the 5' RACE reads with MiXCR. The table records roughly 100,000 distinct CDR3 sequences, about 15% of them present only once. The J gene is TRBJ2-3, the V gene TRBV28; 7 bases match TRBD1. Sequenced sample: whole blood. The sequence was collected from an adult who was a healthcare worker with PCR-confirmed SARS-CoV-2 infection or an uninfected control (not recorded which). The CDR3 loop is CASSSPGTDKPDTQYF. CDR3 in DNA: TGTGCCAGCAGTTCCCCCGGGACAGACAAACCAGATACGCAGTATTTT. The variable domain in full, with the rest retrieved from reference TRBV28 and TRBJ2-3, is DVKVTQSSRYLVKRTGEKVFLECVQDMDHENMFWYRQDPGLGLRLIYFSYDVKMKEKGDIPEGYSVSREKKERFSLILESASTNQTSMYLCASSSPGTDKPDTQYFGPGTRLTVL.